A single sample is the source of the 2 T cell receptor beta chains below, sequenced in a study of blood T cell repertoires in COVID-19. Produced via immunoSEQ multiplex PCR; TCRdb's table is partial and in-frame only. There are about 100,000 clones in the sample; more than 75% occur only once, and approximately 7.3% lies in the top ten. The sequenced sample was peripheral blood. These receptor sequences come from a man aged 25-45 years in a cohort sampled during active COVID-19.

Concerning this clone itself: The junction shows a germline mismatch at one end, possibly a read error. The chain is built from TRBV5-1 and TRBJ2-5, with D tentatively TRBD1 (6 bases). CDR1 and CDR2 (germline): SGHRS, YFSETQ. The CDR3 has 15 residues. CDR3 nucleotides: TGCGCCAGCAGCTTTCGGGGTCAGGGGCAAGAGACCCAATACTTC. Amino acids: CASSFRGQGQETQYF. Together with reference TRBV5-1 and TRBJ2-5, the CDR3 gives the full variable domain: KAGVTQTPRYLIKTRGQQVTLSCSPISGHRSVSWYQQTPGQGLQFLFEYFSETQRNKGNFPGRFSGRQFSNSRSEMNVSTLELGDSALYLCASSFRGQGQETQYFGPGTRLLVL.

The gene calls are TRBV5-1 and TRBJ2-1; 11 bases line up with TRBD1. Unmatched junction bases numbered 8, after V lost 5 bases and J lost 4 bases. CDR1 is SGHRS, CDR2 YFSETQ, per germline. The CDR3 is 16 residues long. CDR3 residues: CASSFGQGALYNEQFF. DNA of the CDR3: TGCGCCAGCAGTTTTGGACAGGGGGCTCTGTACAATGAGCAGTTCTTC.